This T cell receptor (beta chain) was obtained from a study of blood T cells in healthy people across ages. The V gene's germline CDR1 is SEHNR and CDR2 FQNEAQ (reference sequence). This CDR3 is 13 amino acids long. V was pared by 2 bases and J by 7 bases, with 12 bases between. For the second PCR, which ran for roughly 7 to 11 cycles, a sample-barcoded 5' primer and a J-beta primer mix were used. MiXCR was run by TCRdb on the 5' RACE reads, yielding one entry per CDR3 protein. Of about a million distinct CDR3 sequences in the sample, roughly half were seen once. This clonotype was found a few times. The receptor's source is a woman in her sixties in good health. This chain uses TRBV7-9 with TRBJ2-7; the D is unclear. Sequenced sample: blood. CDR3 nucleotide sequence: TGTGCCAGCAGCTTAAGGTTGATTGATGAGCAGTACTTC. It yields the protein CASSLRLIDEQYF.